These 13 T cell receptor beta chains were all obtained from the same sample, sequenced in a study of CD8 T cells in ankylosing spondylitis. TCRdb used MiXCR to reprocess the 5' RACE reads, holding one entry per CDR3 protein. The repertoire includes 45,000 to 65,000 distinct CDR3 sequences, 7.4% of them detected once, and 7.5% to 10% sits in the top ten. The sample taken for sequencing was blood, either unsorted or a sorted T cell fraction (not recorded which). The origin of the receptors is a female donor with ankylosing spondylitis or in good health (not recorded which).

The chain has TRBV12-3 or TRBV12-4 and TRBJ1-4; D is unresolved. This CDR3 spans 18 amino acids. This chain's CDR3 is CTRSLVRIAGNPNEKLFF. The CDR3 DNA sequence: TGTACCCGCAGTTTAGTTCGGATTGCGGGAAACCCTAATGAAAAACTGTTTTTT.

This clonotype appeared many times. The genes are TRBV20-1 and TRBJ1-1, with D perhaps matching TRBD1 (5 bases). The CDR3 spans 14 residues. Germline V gives CDR1 DFQATT, CDR2 SNEGSKA (reference sequence). Trimming took off 4 bases at V and 3 bases at J, with 15 bases between the two ends. Here the CDR3 DNA reads TGCAGTGCTACTACCGGGGCGCCGGACACTGAAGCTTTCTTT. It encodes CSATTGAPDTEAFF.

This clonotype was picked up many times. Written as DNA, the CDR3 is TGTGCCACCAGTGATTTGGGGCGAGGGGCCGGGGAGCTGTTTTTT. Translation: CATSDLGRGAGELFF. The J gene is TRBJ2-2, the V gene TRBV24-1, with D possibly called TRBD1 or TRBD2 (5 bases each). Deletions cut 0 bases from V and 6 bases from J, with 10 bases between. Germline values: CDR1 KGHDR, CDR2 SFDVKD. This CDR3 has 15 amino acids.

This clonotype appeared many times. The chain carries TRBV27 and TRBJ2-3; no firm D call. This CDR3 has 12 amino acids. Trimming removed 5 bases from V and 3 bases from J, with 6 bases in between. Germline loops: CDR1 MNHEY, CDR2 SMNVEV (reference sequence). The DNA of the CDR3 is TGTGCCAGCAGTGCAAGGACAGATACGCAGTATTTT. Amino acids: CASSARTDTQYF.

This clonotype was detected ten times or more. This chain connects TRBV12-3 or TRBV12-4 to TRBJ1-2, with 7 bases matching TRBD1. The CDR3 runs 14 residues. After removal of 5 bases from V and 3 bases from J, the junction contained 6 bases not matched to a gene. CDR3 in DNA: TGTGCCAGCAGTCTAGGGGACAGCTACTATGGCTACACCTTC. Its translation: CASSLGDSYYGYTF.

This clonotype has ten or more counts. J is TRBJ2-2 and V is TRBV5-1; 7 bases are shared with TRBD1. Unmatched junction bases numbered 2, after V lost 5 bases and J lost 1 base. CDR1 SGHRS and CDR2 YFSETQ come from the germline V gene. The CDR3 runs 14 residues. The CDR3 DNA follows: TGCGCCAGCAGACCAGGGGGGAACACCGGGGAGCTGTTTTTT. It encodes CASRPGGNTGELFF.

This clonotype appeared many times. The chain joins TRBV10-3 to TRBJ2-1; 10 bases align to TRBD2. The CDR3 loop spans 18 amino acids. Trimming took 2 bases from V and 4 from J; bases not matched to a gene: 11. Germline CDR1 and CDR2: ENHRY and SYGVKD. CDR3 residues: CAISEPASGGPDYNEQFF. The CDR3 DNA sequence: TGTGCCATCAGTGAGCCGGCTAGCGGGGGCCCTGATTACAATGAGCAGTTCTTC.

This clonotype was seen ten or more times. The J gene is TRBJ2-7, the V gene TRBV6-2 or TRBV6-3; the D gene is possibly TRBD1 (9 bases). Trimming took 5 bases from V and 2 from J, leaving 25 bases between them. This CDR3 comprises 18 residues. The germline gives CDR1 MNHEY, CDR2 SVGEGT. The CDR3 sequence: CASSDTGGAGTRAYEQYF. The CDR3, as DNA: TGTGCCAGCAGTGACACAGGGGGCGCTGGGACTAGAGCCTACGAGCAGTACTTC.

Ten or more counts support this clonotype. The chain links TRBV29-1 to TRBJ1-4; 7 bases align to TRBD1. From germline, CDR1 is SQVTM and CDR2 ANQGSEA. V was pared by 5 bases and J by 12 bases, with 12 bases of the junction left unmatched. CDR3 length: 13 residues. The DNA of the CDR3 is TGCAGCGTTCGCGGGACAGACGACCGGGAACTGTTTTTT. Translated: CSVRGTDDRELFF.

This clonotype was observed at least ten times. V is TRBV5-8 and J is TRBJ2-1; D gene uncertain. Germline CDR1 reads SGHTS; CDR2 reads YDEGEE. V shed 1 base and J shed 3 bases, with 23 bases lying between them. There are 19 residues in the CDR3. The CDR3 DNA is TGTGCCAGCAGCTTGAAGGTATCTCCCTTCACATCAGTCTACAATGAGCAGTTCTTC. It translates to CASSLKVSPFTSVYNEQFF. The full variable domain, its missing parts supplied by reference TRBV5-8 and TRBJ2-1, is EAGVTQSPTHLIKTRGQQATLRCSPISGHTSVYWYQQALGLGLQFLLWYDEGEERNRGNFPPRFSGRQFPNYSSELNVNALELEDSALYLCASSLKVSPFTSVYNEQFFGPGTRLTVL.

There are many counts of this clonotype. The rearrangement joins TRBV7-9 to TRBJ1-1; D perhaps matches TRBD1 (6 bases). The CDR3 consists of 14 residues. Germline-derived CDR1 and CDR2 are SEHNR and FQNEAQ (reference sequence). The V end was cut by 5 bases, the J end by 7 bases, with 17 bases between. Here the CDR3 reads CASSDGGASREAFF. In DNA, the CDR3 is TGTGCCAGCAGCGACGGGGGGGCGAGCCGTGAAGCTTTCTTT.

The gene calls are TRBV4-1 and TRBJ2-1; 9 nucleotides line up with TRBD2. The CDR3 is 18 residues long. CDR1 and CDR2 (germline): MGHRA, YSYEKL. V was pared by 0 bases and J by 5 bases, with 11 bases of the junction left unmatched. The CDR3 is CASSQDFVGGGADNEQFF. CDR3 bases: TGCGCCAGCAGCCAAGATTTTGTCGGCGGGGGGGCCGACAATGAGCAGTTCTTC.

Ten or more counts support this clonotype. The chain uses TRBV12-3 or TRBV12-4 and TRBJ2-7; D is possibly TRBD2 (5 bases). The CDR3 spans 12 residues. Trimming removed 2 bases at V and 4 bases at J, with 6 bases between. The CDR3 spells CASSLPGYEQYF. The CDR3 coding sequence is TGTGCCAGCAGTTTACCGGGATACGAGCAGTACTTC.